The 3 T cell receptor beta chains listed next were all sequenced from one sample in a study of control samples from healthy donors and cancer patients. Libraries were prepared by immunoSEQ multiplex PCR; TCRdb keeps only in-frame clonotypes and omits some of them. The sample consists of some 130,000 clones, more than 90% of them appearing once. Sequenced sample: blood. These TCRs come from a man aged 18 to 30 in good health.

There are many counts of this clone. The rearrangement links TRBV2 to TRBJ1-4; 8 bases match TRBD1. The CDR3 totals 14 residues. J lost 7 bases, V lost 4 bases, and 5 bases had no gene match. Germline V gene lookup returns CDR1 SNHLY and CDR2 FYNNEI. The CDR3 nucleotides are TGTGCCAGCAGTGCACAGGGGGAAGGTGAAAAACTGTTTTTT. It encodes CASSAQGEGEKLFF.

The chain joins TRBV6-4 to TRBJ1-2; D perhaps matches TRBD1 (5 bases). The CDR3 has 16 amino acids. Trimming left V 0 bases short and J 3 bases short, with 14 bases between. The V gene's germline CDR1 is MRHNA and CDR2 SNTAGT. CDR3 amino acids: CASSDSSLAGHYGYTF. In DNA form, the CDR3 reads TGTGCCAGCAGTGACTCGAGTCTGGCAGGGCACTATGGCTACACCTTC.

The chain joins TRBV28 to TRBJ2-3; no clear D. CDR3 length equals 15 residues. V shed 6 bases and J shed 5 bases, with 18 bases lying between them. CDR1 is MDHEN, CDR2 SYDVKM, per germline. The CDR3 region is CASSQALGLVDTQYF. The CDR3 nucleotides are TGTGCCAGCAGCCAGGCGTTAGGGCTAGTAGATACGCAGTATTTT. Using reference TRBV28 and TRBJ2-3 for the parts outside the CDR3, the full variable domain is DVKVTQSSRYLVKRTGEKVFLECVQDMDHENMFWYRQDPGLGLRLIYFSYDVKMKEKGDIPEGYSVSREKKERFSLILESASTNQTSMYLCASSQALGLVDTQYFGPGTRLTVL.